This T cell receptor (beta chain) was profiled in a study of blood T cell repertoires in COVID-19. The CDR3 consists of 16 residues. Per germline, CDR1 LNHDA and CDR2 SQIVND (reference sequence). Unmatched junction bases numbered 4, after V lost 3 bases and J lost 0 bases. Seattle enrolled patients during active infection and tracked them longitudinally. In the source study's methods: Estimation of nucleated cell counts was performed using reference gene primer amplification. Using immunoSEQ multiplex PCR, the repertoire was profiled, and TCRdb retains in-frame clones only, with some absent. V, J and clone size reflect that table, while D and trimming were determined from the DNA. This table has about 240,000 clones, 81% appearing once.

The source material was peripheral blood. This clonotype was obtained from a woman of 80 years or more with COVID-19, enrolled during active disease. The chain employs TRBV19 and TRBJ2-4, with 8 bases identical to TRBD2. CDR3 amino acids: CASSIPLAGAKNIQYF. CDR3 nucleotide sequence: TGTGCCAGTAGTATTCCCCTAGCGGGAGCCAAAAACATTCAGTACTTC. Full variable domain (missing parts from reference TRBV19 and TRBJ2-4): DGGITQSPKYLFRKEGQNVTLSCEQNLNHDAMYWYRQDPGQGLRLIYYSQIVNDFQKGDIAEGYSVSREKKESFPLTVTSAQKNPTAFYLCASSIPLAGAKNIQYFGAGTRLSVL.